Below, 23 T cell receptor beta chains from the same sample are listed, as sequenced in a study of cytomegalovirus exposure and HLA in healthy donors. PCR was performed using 60 Vbeta and 13 Jbeta primers. Clones were sequenced by immunoSEQ multiplex PCR, and TCRdb holds only the in-frame ones, with some missing. The repertoire holds roughly 130,000 clones, about 74% seen once, with under 6.5% in the top ten. The sequencing input was PBMCs. Receptor source: a woman aged 50 to 60 in good health and CMV-seropositive.

The rearrangement uses TRBV11-3 and TRBJ2-1; 13 nucleotides match TRBD2. Germline V gene data show CDR1 as SGHNT and CDR2 as YENEEA. This CDR3 contains 18 residues. The trim removed 3 bases at V and 9 bases at J, leaving 14 bases unmatched. This CDR3 is CASSFALSTSGGAGEQFF. DNA for the CDR3: TGTGCCAGCAGCTTCGCCCTATCTACTAGCGGGGGGGCCGGTGAGCAGTTCTTC.

V is TRBV30 and J is TRBJ2-2, with 7 positions matching TRBD2. The germline V gene has CDR1 GTSNPN and CDR2 SVGIG (reference sequence). The CDR3 loop spans 14 amino acids. Unmatched junction bases numbered 3, after V lost 0 bases and J lost 5 bases. CDR3 in DNA: TGTGCCTGGAGTGTACTCGGGGGGACCGGGGAGCTGTTTTTT. This translates into CAWSVLGGTGELFF.

The CDR3 is CASSQESRKYEQYF. CDR3 sequence (DNA): TGCGCCAGCAGCCAAGAGTCGCGGAAGTACGAGCAGTACTTC. J is TRBJ2-7 and V is TRBV4-3, with D unclear. Germline V lookup: CDR1 LGHNA, CDR2 YSLEER. Trimming removed 0 bases at V and 4 bases at J, with 10 bases between. There are 14 residues in the CDR3.

This rearrangement joins TRBV7-9 to TRBJ1-5; D unresolved. CDR3 length equals 16 residues. From germline, CDR1 is SEHNR and CDR2 FQNEAQ (reference sequence). Trimming removed 1 base at V and 2 bases at J, with 12 bases between. The chain's CDR3 is CASSLGSGQGNQPQHF. The DNA for the CDR3 is TGTGCCAGCAGCTTAGGGTCAGGCCAAGGCAATCAGCCCCAGCATTTT. Full variable domain (outside the CDR3, taken from reference TRBV7-9 and TRBJ1-5): DTGVSQNPRHKITKRGQNVTFRCDPISEHNRLYWYRQTLGQGPEFLTYFQNEAQLEKSRLLSDRFSAERPKGSFSTLEIQRTEQGDSAMYLCASSLGSGQGNQPQHFGDGTRLSIL.

This clone has just one count. The chain employs TRBV19 and TRBJ2-5, with D possibly TRBD2 on 5 matching bases. V lost 0 bases to trimming and J lost 5 bases, with 10 bases between them. The length of the CDR3 is 14 residues. In germline, CDR1 is LNHDA, CDR2 SQIVND (reference sequence). This chain's CDR3 is CASSIERGSETQYF. As DNA, the CDR3 is TGTGCCAGTAGTATAGAAAGAGGGTCGGAGACCCAGTACTTC. Complete variable domain (other parts from reference TRBV19 and TRBJ2-5): DGGITQSPKYLFRKEGQNVTLSCEQNLNHDAMYWYRQDPGQGLRLIYYSQIVNDFQKGDIAEGYSVSREKKESFPLTVTSAQKNPTAFYLCASSIERGSETQYFGPGTRLLVL.

This chain connects TRBV11-2 to TRBJ1-6; no clear D. The germline gives CDR1 SGHAT, CDR2 FQNNGV. The CDR3 runs to 15 residues. Trimming removed 5 bases at V and 7 bases at J, with 15 bases between. The CDR3 region has the DNA TGTGCCAGCAGCCCCCCGGTGAGGGTCAATTCACCCCTCCACTTT. It translates to CASSPPVRVNSPLHF.

This clone occurred once. V usage is TRBV7-2 and J usage is TRBJ1-2, with D perhaps matching TRBD1 (5 bases). V was clipped by 5 bases and J by 2 bases, with 12 bases between them. The germline V gene encodes CDR1 SGHTA and CDR2 FQGNSA. The CDR3 is 14 amino acids. Written as DNA, the CDR3 is TGTGCCAGCAGCCGAGGCGGGGGAAACTATGGCTACACCTTC. It yields the protein CASSRGGGNYGYTF.

The chain recombines TRBV4-3 with TRBJ1-3, with a weak D call TRBD1 (5 bases). Germline CDR1 reads LGHNA; CDR2 reads YSLEER. The CDR3 runs to 15 residues. Trimming took off 1 base at V and 4 bases at J, with 11 bases between the two ends. DNA for the CDR3: TGCGCCAGCAGCCAAGGCCTGTCAGGGGGAAACACCATATATTTT. Amino acid sequence: CASSQGLSGGNTIYF.

This clone was recorded a few times. The chain couples TRBV2 to TRBJ2-7; D gene uncertain. V shed 7 bases and J shed 5 bases, with 9 bases lying between them. The CDR3 contains 11 residues. In germline, CDR1 is SNHLY, CDR2 FYNNEI. CDR3 coding DNA: TGTGCCAGCACCCTAGACCACGAGCAGTACTTC. Encoded protein: CASTLDHEQYF. Using reference TRBV2 and TRBJ2-7 for the parts outside the CDR3, the full variable domain is EPEVTQTPSHQVTQMGQEVILRCVPISNHLYFYWYRQILGQKVEFLVSFYNNEISEKSEIFDDQFSVERPDGSNFTLKIRSTKLEDSAMYFCASTLDHEQYFGPGTRLTVT.

V is TRBV27 and J is TRBJ2-7, with D hard to call. Germline CDR1 and CDR2: MNHEY and SMNVEV (reference sequence). The ends were cut back, 3 bases at V and 0 bases at J, with 6 bases in the middle. This CDR3 is 13 amino acids long. DNA of the CDR3: TGTGCCAGCAGTTTCGGTACCTCCTACGAGCAGTACTTC. It translates to CASSFGTSYEQYF.

The V and J genes are TRBV19 and TRBJ1-2; 9 bases are a match to TRBD1. The germline V gene has CDR1 LNHDA and CDR2 SQIVND (reference sequence). This CDR3 comprises 13 residues. Trimming removed 6 bases from V and 5 bases from J; junction bases left unmatched: 4. CDR3 DNA sequence: TGTGCCAGTAGGACGACAGGGGGGTATGGCTACACCTTC. Translated, it gives CASRTTGGYGYTF.

Of note for this clone: Other DNA sequences in the sample encode the same CDR3. This sequence joins TRBV5-1 and TRBJ1-1, with D possibly matching TRBD1 (6 bases). Between the trimmed V and J ends, which lost 0 bases and 4 bases, there was a span of 7 bases. CDR1 and CDR2 (germline): SGHRS, YFSETQ. This CDR3 has 13 amino acids. CDR3 nucleotides: TGCGCCAGCAGCTTGGGAGGGGGCACTGAAGCTTTCTTT. Protein product: CASSLGGGTEAFF.

The rearrangement joins TRBV7-8 to TRBJ2-7, with 10 bases lining up with TRBD2. V lost 2 bases and J lost 5; bases outside the gene matches: 9. The CDR3 sequence is 16 residues long. Germline V CDR1 and CDR2: SGHVS, FQNEAQ. The CDR3 DNA follows: TGTGCCAGCAGCTTAATGGCTAGCGGGGGAATAGACGAGCAGTACTTC. It translates to CASSLMASGGIDEQYF.

The gene calls are TRBV30 and TRBJ1-4; tentatively, D is TRBD1 (5 bases). Germline assignment: CDR1 GTSNPN and CDR2 SVGIG (reference sequence). CDR3 size: 13 residues. Trimming took 6 bases from V and 11 from J, leaving 19 bases between them. The CDR3 DNA is TGTGCCTGTCCAAGGGAGGGGCAAAAGAAACTGTTTTTT. This translates into CACPREGQKKLFF.

This clone was seen only a few times. Other DNA sequences in this specimen translate into the identical CDR3. This chain connects TRBV5-1 to TRBJ2-2; no clear D gene. The germline CDR1 and CDR2 sequences are SGHRS and YFSETQ. V shed 4 bases and J shed 4 bases, with 8 bases lying between them. CDR3 length: 13 amino acids. The CDR3 DNA reads as TGCGCCAGCAGCCCTACCATCACCGGGGAGCTGTTTTTT. This codes for CASSPTITGELFF.

V gene TRBV6-4 combines with J gene TRBJ2-3; D remains ambiguous. CDR1 and CDR2 (germline): MRHNA, SNTAGT. Trimming removed 0 bases from V and 5 bases from J, with 3 bases in between. This CDR3 is 12 amino acids long. The CDR3 sequence is CASSDSVDTQYF. The CDR3 nucleotides are TGTGCCAGCAGTGACTCCGTAGATACGCAGTATTTT.

The rearrangement joins TRBV10-1 to TRBJ2-7, with 9 bases matching TRBD1. V was pared by 3 bases and J by 2 bases, with 11 bases of the junction left unmatched. This CDR3 region has 17 residues. Germline loops: CDR1 WNHNN, CDR2 SYGVQD (reference sequence). The chain's CDR3 is CASSDSPGTGFAYEQYF. CDR3 sequence (DNA): TGCGCCAGCAGTGATTCGCCGGGGACAGGGTTCGCCTACGAGCAGTACTTC.

V usage is TRBV4-1 and J usage is TRBJ1-5; D remains ambiguous. V was trimmed by 0 bases and J by 4 bases, leaving 13 bases between them. CDR1 and CDR2 (germline): MGHRA, YSYEKL. CDR3 length equals 16 residues. CDR3 bases: TGCGCCAGCAGCCAAGATGAGATTAGCTGGAATCAGCCCCAGCATTTT. Translating it yields CASSQDEISWNQPQHF.

This chain uses TRBV11-2 with TRBJ1-6; D is ambiguous. Trimming shortened V by 5 bases and J by 9 bases, and 8 bases separated the two germline ends. The CDR3 is 12 residues long. Germline assignment: CDR1 SGHAT and CDR2 FQNNGV. CDR3 nucleotide sequence: TGTGCCAGCAGCCCGTCGAGTTCACCCCTCCACTTT. Its protein is CASSPSSSPLHF.

This chain connects TRBV4-1 to TRBJ1-5, with D unresolved. Germline assignment: CDR1 MGHRA and CDR2 YSYEKL. The CDR3 loop spans 15 amino acids. V dropped 4 bases and J dropped 2 bases, with 12 bases sitting between them. The DNA of the CDR3 is TGCGCCAGCAGCCCCGGGAGGTCGCGCAATCAGCCCCAGCATTTT. Translation gives CASSPGRSRNQPQHF.

V and J are TRBV5-1 and TRBJ2-5, with 7 bases lining up with TRBD1. The CDR3 consists of 14 residues. Germline-derived CDR1 and CDR2 are SGHRS and YFSETQ. V trimming: 0 bases; J trimming: 9 bases; junction bases outside the gene matches: 8. Written as DNA, the CDR3 is TGCGCCAGCAGCTTGGGGACAGGACAGGAGGCCCAGTACTTC. Protein sequence: CASSLGTGQEAQYF.

V gene TRBV9 combines with J gene TRBJ2-7, with a tentative D call TRBD2 (6 bases). This CDR3 has 14 residues. Germline assignment: CDR1 SGDLS and CDR2 YYNGEE. V was shortened by 0 bases and J by 0 bases, with 7 bases between the two germline ends. The CDR3 DNA reads TGTGCCAGCAGCGTAGGCGGGGTCTCCTACGAGCAGTACTTC. It specifies CASSVGGVSYEQYF.

The chain carries TRBV7-2 and TRBJ2-1; a weak D match, TRBD1 (5 bases). CDR3 length equals 12 residues. V was clipped by 3 bases and J by 9 bases, with 9 bases between them. Germline V gene data show CDR1 as SGHTA and CDR2 as FQGNSA. As DNA, the CDR3 is TGTGCCAGCAGCTTTGAAGGGGTTGAGCAGTTCTTC. Protein: CASSFEGVEQFF.